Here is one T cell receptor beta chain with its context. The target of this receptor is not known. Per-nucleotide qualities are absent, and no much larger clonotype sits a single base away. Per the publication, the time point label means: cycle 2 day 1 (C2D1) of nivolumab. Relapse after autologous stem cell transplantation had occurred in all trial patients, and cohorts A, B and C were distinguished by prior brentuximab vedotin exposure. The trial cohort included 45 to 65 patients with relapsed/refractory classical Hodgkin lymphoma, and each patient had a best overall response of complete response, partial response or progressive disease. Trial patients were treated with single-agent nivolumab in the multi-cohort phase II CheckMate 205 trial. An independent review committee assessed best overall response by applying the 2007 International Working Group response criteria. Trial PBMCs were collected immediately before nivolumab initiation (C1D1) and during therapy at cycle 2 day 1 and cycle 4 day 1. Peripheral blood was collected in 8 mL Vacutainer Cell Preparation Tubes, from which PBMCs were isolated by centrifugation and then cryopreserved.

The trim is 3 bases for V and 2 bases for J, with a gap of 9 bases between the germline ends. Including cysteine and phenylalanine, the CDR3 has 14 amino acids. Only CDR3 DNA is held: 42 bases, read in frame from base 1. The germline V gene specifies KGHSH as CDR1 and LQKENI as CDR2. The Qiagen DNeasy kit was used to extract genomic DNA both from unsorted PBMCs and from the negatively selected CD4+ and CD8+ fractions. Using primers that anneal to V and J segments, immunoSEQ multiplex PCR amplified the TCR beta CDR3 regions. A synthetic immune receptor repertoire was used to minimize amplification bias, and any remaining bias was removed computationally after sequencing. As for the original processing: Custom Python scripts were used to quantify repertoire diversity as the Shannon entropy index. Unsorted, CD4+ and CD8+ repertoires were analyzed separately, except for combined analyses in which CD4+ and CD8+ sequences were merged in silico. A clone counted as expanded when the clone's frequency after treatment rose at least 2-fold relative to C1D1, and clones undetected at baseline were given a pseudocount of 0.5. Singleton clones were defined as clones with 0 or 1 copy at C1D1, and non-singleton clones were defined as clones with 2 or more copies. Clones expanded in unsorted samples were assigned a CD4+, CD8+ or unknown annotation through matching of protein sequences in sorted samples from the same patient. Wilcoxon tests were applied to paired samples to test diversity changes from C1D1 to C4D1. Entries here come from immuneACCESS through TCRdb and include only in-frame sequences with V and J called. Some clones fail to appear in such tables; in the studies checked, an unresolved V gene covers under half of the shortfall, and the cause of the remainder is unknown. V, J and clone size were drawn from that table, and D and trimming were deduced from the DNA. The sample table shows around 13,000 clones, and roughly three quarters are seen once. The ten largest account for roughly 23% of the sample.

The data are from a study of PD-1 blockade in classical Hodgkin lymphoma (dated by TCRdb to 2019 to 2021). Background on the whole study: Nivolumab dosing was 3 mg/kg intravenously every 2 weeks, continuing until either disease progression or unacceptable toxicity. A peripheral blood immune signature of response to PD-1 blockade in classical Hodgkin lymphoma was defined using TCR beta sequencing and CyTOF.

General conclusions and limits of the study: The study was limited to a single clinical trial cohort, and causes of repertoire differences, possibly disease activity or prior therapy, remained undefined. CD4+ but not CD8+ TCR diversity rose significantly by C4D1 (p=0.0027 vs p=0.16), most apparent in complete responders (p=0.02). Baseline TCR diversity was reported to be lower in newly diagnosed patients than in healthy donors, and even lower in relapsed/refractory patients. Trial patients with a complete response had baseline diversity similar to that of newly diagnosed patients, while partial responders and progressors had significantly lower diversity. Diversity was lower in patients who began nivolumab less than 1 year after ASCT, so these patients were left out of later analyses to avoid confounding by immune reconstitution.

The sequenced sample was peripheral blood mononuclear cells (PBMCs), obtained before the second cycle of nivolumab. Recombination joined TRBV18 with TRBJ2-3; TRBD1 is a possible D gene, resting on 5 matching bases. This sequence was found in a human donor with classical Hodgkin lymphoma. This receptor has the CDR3 CASSPEQATDTQYF. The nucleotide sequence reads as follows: TGTGCCAGCTCACCGGAACAGGCCACAGATACGCAGTATTTT.